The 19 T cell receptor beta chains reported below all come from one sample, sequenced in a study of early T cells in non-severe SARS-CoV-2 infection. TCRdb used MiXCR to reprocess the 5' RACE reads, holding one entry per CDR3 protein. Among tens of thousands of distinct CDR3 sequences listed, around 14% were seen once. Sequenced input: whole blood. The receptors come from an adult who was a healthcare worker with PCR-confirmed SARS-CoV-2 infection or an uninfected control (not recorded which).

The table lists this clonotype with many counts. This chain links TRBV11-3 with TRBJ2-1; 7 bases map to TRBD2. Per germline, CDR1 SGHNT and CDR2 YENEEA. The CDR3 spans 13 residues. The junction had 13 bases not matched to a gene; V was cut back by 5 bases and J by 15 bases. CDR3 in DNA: TGTGCCAGCAGCCAGGGACGGGGAGGGAGGCGGTTCTTC. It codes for CASSQGRGGRRFF.

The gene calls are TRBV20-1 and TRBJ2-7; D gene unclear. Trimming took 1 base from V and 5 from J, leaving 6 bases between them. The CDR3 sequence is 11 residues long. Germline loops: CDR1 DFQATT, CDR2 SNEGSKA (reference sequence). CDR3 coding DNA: TGCAGTGCTAGAGGGAGTAACGAGCAGTACTTC. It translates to CSARGSNEQYF.

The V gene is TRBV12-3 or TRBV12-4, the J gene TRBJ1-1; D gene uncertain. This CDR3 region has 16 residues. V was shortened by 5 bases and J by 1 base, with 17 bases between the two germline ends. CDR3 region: CASSLKPWAENTEAFF. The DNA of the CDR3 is TGTGCCAGCAGTCTCAAACCCTGGGCGGAGAACACTGAAGCTTTCTTT.

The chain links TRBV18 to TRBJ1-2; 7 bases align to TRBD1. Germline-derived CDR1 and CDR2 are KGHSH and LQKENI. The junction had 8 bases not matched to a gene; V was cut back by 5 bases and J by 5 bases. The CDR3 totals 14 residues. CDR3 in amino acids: CASSATGEMYGYTF. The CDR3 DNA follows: TGTGCCAGCTCAGCAACAGGGGAAATGTATGGCTACACCTTC.

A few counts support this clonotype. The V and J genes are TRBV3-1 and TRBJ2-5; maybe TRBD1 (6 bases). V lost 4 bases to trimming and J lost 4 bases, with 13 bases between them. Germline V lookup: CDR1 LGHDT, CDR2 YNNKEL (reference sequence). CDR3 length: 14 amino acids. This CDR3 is CASSLLDRLETQYF. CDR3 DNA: TGTGCCAGCAGCCTGCTGGACAGATTAGAGACCCAGTACTTC.

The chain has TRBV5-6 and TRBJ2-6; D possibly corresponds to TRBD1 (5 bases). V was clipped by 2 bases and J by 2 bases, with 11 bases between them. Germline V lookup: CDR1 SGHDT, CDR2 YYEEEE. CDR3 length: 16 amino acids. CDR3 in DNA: TGTGCCAGCAGCTTCGCAGGGCTAACTGGGGCCAACGTCCTGACTTTC. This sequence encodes CASSFAGLTGANVLTF.

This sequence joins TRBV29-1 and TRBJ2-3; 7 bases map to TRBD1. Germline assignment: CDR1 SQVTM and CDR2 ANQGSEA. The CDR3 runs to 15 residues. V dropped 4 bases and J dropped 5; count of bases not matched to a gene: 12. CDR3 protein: CSVVMRGRVGDTQYF. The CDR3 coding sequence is TGCAGCGTTGTTATGAGGGGGCGCGTAGGAGATACGCAGTATTTT.

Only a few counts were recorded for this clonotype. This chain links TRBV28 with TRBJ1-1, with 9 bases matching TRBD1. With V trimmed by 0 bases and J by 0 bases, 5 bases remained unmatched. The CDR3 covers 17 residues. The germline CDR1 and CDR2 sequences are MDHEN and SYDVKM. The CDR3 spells CASSLWIGDRVNTEAFF. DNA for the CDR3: TGTGCCAGCAGTTTATGGATCGGGGACAGGGTGAACACTGAAGCTTTCTTT.

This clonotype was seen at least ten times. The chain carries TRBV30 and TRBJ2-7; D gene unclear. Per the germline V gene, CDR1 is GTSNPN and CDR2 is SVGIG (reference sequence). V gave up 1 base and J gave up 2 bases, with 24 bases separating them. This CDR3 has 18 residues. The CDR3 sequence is CAWSGSRAARPTPYEQYF. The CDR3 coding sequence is TGTGCCTGGAGTGGTAGTCGGGCAGCCCGACCCACGCCCTACGAGCAGTACTTC.

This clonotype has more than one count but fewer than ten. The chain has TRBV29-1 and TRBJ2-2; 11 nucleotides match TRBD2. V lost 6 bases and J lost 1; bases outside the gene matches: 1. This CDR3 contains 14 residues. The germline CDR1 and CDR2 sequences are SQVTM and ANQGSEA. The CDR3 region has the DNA TGCAGCGTAACTAGCGGGGGGAACACCGGGGAGCTGTTTTTT. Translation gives CSVTSGGNTGELFF.

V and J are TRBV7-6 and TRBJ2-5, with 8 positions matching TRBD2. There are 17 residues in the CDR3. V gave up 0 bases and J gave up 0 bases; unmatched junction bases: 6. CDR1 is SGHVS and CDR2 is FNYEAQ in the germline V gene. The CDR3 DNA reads TGTGCCAGCAGCTTAGCGCCAGCGGGAGAGTACCAAGAGACCCAGTACTTC. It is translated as CASSLAPAGEYQETQYF.

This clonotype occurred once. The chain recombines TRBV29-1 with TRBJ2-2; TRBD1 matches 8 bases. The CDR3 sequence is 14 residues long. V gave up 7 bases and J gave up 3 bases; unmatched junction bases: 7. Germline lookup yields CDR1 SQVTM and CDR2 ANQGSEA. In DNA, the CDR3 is TGCAGCGGAGCTCAGGGGGCTTACACCGGGGAGCTGTTTTTT. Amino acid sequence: CSGAQGAYTGELFF.

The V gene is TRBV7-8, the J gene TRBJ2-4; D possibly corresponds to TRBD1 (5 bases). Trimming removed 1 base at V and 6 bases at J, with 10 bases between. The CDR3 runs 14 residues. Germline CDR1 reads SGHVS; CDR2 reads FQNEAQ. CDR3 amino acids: CASSLEGVGNIQYF. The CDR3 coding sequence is TGTGCCAGCAGCTTAGAAGGGGTCGGAAACATTCAGTACTTC.

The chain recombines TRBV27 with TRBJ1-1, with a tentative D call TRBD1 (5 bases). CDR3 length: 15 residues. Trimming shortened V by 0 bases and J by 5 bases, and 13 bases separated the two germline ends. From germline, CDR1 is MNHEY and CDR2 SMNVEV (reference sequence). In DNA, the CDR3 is TGTGCCAGCAGTTTATCCGGGGGTGGGTGGACTGAAGCTTTCTTT. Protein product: CASSLSGGGWTEAFF.

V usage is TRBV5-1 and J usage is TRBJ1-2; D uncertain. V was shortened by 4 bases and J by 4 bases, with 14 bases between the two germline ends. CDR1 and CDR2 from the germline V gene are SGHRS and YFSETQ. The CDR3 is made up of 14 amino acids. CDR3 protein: CASSPSEVGYGYTF. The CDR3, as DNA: TGCGCCAGCAGCCCATCTGAAGTTGGCTATGGCTACACCTTC.

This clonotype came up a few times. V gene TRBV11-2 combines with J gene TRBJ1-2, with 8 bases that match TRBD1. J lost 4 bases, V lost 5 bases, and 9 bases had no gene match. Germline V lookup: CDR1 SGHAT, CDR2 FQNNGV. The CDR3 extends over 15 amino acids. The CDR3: CASSIGTGDIYGYTF. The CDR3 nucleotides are TGTGCCAGCAGCATTGGGACAGGAGACATCTATGGCTACACCTTC.

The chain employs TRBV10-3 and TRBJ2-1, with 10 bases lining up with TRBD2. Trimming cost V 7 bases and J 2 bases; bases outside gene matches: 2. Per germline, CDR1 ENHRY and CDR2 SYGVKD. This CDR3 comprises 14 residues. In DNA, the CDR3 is TGTGCCATCAAAGCGGGAGGGCCCTACAATGAGCAGTTCTTC. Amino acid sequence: CAIKAGGPYNEQFF.

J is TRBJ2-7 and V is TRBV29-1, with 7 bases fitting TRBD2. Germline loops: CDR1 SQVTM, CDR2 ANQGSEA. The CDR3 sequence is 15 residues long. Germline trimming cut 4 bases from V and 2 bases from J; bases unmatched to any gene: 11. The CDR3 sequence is CSVGPSTSSPYEQYF. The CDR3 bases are TGCAGCGTTGGGCCCTCGACTAGCAGTCCCTACGAGCAGTACTTC.

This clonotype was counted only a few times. Here the CDR3 reads CASSIGTSGLTDTQYF. In DNA form, the CDR3 reads TGTGCCAGCAGCATCGGGACTAGCGGACTCACAGATACGCAGTATTTT. The J gene is TRBJ2-3, the V gene TRBV7-9; 11 bases are a match to TRBD2. J lost 2 bases, V lost 5 bases, and 6 bases had no gene match. This CDR3 is 16 amino acids long. Germline V gene sequence: CDR1 SEHNR, CDR2 FQNEAQ (reference sequence). Filled out from reference TRBV7-9 and TRBJ2-3, the complete variable domain reads DTGVSQNPRHKITKRGQNVTFRCDPISEHNRLYWYRQTLGQGPEFLTYFQNEAQLEKSRLLSDRFSAERPKGSFSTLEIQRTEQGDSAMYLCASSIGTSGLTDTQYFGPGTRLTVL.